This section outlines one T cell receptor (beta chain) sequence together with its context. Its antigen is still unknown. There are no base qualities to consult, and no much larger clone falls within one base. TCR CDR3 regions were amplified from genomic DNA by multiplex PCR using the deep immunoSEQ assay. Extracted genomic DNA from each cell subset was distributed evenly across all wells of several immunoSEQ 96-well plates, and each plate was treated as a replicate. For sorted subsets, roughly 200 ng of genomic DNA, equivalent to 25,000 to 35,000 T cell genomes, went into each replicate PCR. The purified libraries were quantified using a Qubit 3.0 fluorometer, sized with a Bioanalyzer 2100, and then quantified again using the KAPA Library Quantification kit. Every immunoSEQ 96-well plate was sequenced on a separate single-read 150-cycle Illumina NextSeq 550 flow cell. Processing in the source paper ran as follows. The immunoSEQ output contained only junctional sequences without quality scores, so filtering could not match that applied to full-length reads. Sequences were annotated with PyIR, a Python wrapper for IgBLAST v1.9, and V/J genes and CDR3 were assigned using IMGT germline references. Reads were removed for weak V/J assignments (E-value above 1e-6), missing CDR3, stop codons, out-of-frame junctions, or ambiguous translated residues. V3J clonotypes were defined as sequences sharing the same inferred V gene, J gene, and CDR3 amino acid sequence. Percentage overlap between repertoires was calculated by dividing the number of shared unique clonotypes by the size of the smaller repertoire. Three approaches were used to assess repertoire richness: RTK rarefaction, the Chao1 estimator, and Recon v2.1 estimates of unobserved clonotypes. Generation probabilities were computed with OLGA for all TCRbeta clonotypes obtained by the gDNA method from several donors. TCRdb obtained this table from immuneACCESS and retained in-frame rearrangements with V and J assigned. These tables miss some clones; where compared with another copy, unresolved V genes account for less than half of the shortfall, and the remainder is unexplained. V and J calls and clone size follow that table, whereas D and trimming were derived from the DNA. The sample table contains fewer than 200,000 clones; only one count was recorded for over 85% of them. In total, the top ten clones hold 0.067% of the sample.

The data derive from a study of shared clonotypes between healthy human individuals (dated by TCRdb to about 2020). For context, the study as a whole: A couple of women and a few men aged 18 to 49 years were included in the cohort. The study deeply sequenced blood TCR repertoires of five healthy adults to estimate repertoire size and the extent of clonotype sharing between individuals. Different laboratories and diverse techniques were used to prepare libraries and sequence TCR repertoires, to increase sequencing depth and limit assay-specific biases. For each donor, CD4 naive and CD4 memory were each given three plates, CD8 naive was given two plates, and CD8 memory was given one plate. Between about 0.8 and 9.5 billion PBMCs per donor were obtained by leukapheresis.

The paper as a whole reports these results and caveats: Clonotypes shared by all four sorted-subset donors showed higher generation probabilities than non-shared clonotypes. Because the study included only a small number of donors, the genetic and exposure-history diversity represented was limited. Naive subsets generally had larger estimated clonotype richness than memory subsets. Pairwise subsampling led to the expectation that sequencing depth would affect the degree of clonotype sharing among donors. Sampling was restricted to blood, and TCR repertoires in tissues likely differ from the TCR repertoires found in blood. Sharing across a handful of donors was observed for 4.5% to 6.5% of naive CD4, over 3% of naive CD8, 2% to 2.5% of memory CD4, and about 0.4% of memory CD8 clonotypes. Rarefaction of sorted-subset datasets indicated incomplete sequencing despite the large sequencing depth.

The donors were healthy, HIV-negative adults with no recently reported acute infections or vaccinations. Every donor was a Caucasian adult residing in Nashville, Tennessee, USA. Magnetic negative selection was used to enrich CD4+ T cells, after which naive cells were positively selected on CD45RA and the negative fraction became the memory subset. After blood collection by leukapheresis, PBMCs were isolated using Ficoll-Histopaque density gradient centrifugation and then cryopreserved in the vapor phase of liquid nitrogen. Analytical flow cytometry was used to check the purity and quantity of every magnetically sorted T cell population. From each sorted fraction, genomic DNA was isolated and quantified by UV absorbance on a Nanodrop 2000c. CDR1 and CDR2 were assigned from the germline V gene as MDHEN and SYDVKM. Trimming takes 0 bases from V and 0 bases from J, and the germline ends sit 15 bases apart. From its cysteine to its phenylalanine, the CDR3 spans 18 amino acids. Of all the DNA, just the CDR3 is kept, 54 bases in frame from base 1.

The source is a woman aged 25 to 39 in good health. Sequencing was done on a sample of naive CD4+ T cells sorted from blood. What this sample's cell subset or site label stands for: CD45RA+ positively selected. Recombination connected TRBV28 to TRBJ2-4; the D segment might be TRBD1 or TRBD2, since each matches 6 bases. The CDR3 has the sequence CASSLWGGREKAKNIQYF. The DNA is TGTGCCAGCAGTTTATGGGGGGGCAGGGAGAAAGCCAAAAACATTCAGTACTTC.